This TCR beta chain was captured in a study of shared clonotypes between healthy human individuals. None of the donors, who were healthy HIV-negative adults, had recently had acute infections or vaccinations. Each sample came from a Caucasian adult donor living in Nashville, Tennessee. The CDR3 spans 15 residues. Trimming removed 5 bases from V and 1 base from J, with 12 bases in between. Germline lookup yields CDR1 SGHTA and CDR2 FQGNSA. Samples underwent the assay at deep level. The protocol was immunoSEQ multiplex PCR, while the TCRdb copy is restricted to in-frame clones and leaves out a portion. Among about 480,000 clones, approximately 79% were seen once, and the ten largest hold 10% to 15%.

The material sequenced was PBMCs. The chain links TRBV7-2 to TRBJ1-3, with D unresolved. The receptor was derived from a woman aged 40 to 50 in good health. Some clones in this sample may be carry-over from other donors' samples. CDR3 sequence: CASSSVGSSGNTIYF. DNA for the CDR3: TGTGCCAGCAGCAGCGTGGGTTCGTCTGGAAACACCATATATTTT.